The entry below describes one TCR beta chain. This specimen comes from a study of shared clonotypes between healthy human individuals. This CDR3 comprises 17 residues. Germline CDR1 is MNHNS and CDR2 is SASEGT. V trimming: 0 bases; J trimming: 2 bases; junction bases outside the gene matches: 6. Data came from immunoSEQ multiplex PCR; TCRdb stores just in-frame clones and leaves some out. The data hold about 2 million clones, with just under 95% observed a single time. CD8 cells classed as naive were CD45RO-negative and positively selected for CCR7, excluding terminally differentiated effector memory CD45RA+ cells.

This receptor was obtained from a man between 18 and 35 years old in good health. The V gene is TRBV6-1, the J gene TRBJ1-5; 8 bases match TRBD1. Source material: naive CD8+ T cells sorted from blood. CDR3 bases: TGTGCCAGCAGTGAAGCGGGGACAGGTTATGGCAATCAGCCCCAGCATTTT. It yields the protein CASSEAGTGYGNQPQHF.